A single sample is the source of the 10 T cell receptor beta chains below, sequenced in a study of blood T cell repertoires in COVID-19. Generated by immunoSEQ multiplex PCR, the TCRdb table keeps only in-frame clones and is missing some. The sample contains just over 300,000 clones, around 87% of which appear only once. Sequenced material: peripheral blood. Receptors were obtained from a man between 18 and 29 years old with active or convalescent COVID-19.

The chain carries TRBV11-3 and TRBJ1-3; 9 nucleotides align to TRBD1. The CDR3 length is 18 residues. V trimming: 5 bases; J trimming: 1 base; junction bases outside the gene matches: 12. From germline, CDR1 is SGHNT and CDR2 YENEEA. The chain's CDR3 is CASSTPPGQGSSGNTIYF. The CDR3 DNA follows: TGTGCCAGCAGCACGCCTCCGGGACAGGGTTCTTCTGGAAACACCATATATTTT.

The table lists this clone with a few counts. Here the CDR3 DNA reads TGCAGTGCGCGACTACAAGAGACCCAGTACTTC. Translation gives CSARLQETQYF. The chain couples TRBV20-1 to TRBJ2-5; D is possibly TRBD2 (5 bases). The V and J ends lost 6 bases and 2 bases respectively, with 7 bases between them. The CDR3 is 11 residues long. Germline V gene sequence: CDR1 DFQATT, CDR2 SNEGSKA (reference sequence).

CDR3 DNA sequence: TGTGCCAGCAGCTTGTTGACAGCGCGAGAGACCCAGTACTTC. It is translated as CASSLLTARETQYF. The chain is built from TRBV5-4 and TRBJ2-5; D perhaps matches TRBD1 (5 bases). The CDR3 loop spans 14 amino acids. Germline CDR1 SGHNT, CDR2 YYREEE (reference sequence). Trimming cost V 1 base and J 4 bases, with 11 bases left between them.

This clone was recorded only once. This CDR3 reads CASRSTSAEQFF. DNA of the CDR3: TGTGCCAGCAGATCGACTAGCGCTGAGCAGTTCTTC. This rearrangement joins TRBV6-5 to TRBJ2-1; 8 bases map to TRBD2. This CDR3 region has 12 residues. J lost 9 bases, V lost 6 bases, and 4 bases had no gene match. The V gene's germline CDR1 is MNHEY and CDR2 SVGAGI.

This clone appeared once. CDR3 in amino acids: CASSWGQVNTEAFF. The CDR3 DNA is TGTGCCAGCAGCTGGGGACAAGTTAACACTGAAGCTTTCTTT. The gene calls are TRBV13 and TRBJ1-1, with a weak D call TRBD1 (6 bases). The CDR3 length is 14 residues. From germline, CDR1 is PRHDT and CDR2 FYEKMQ (reference sequence). Between the trimmed V and J ends, which lost 4 bases and 2 bases, there was a span of 11 bases. Full variable domain (outside the CDR3, taken from reference TRBV13 and TRBJ1-1): AAGVIQSPRHLIKEKRETATLKCYPIPRHDTVYWYQQGPGQDPQFLISFYEKMQSDKGSIPDRFSAQQFSDYHSELNMSSLELGDSALYFCASSWGQVNTEAFFGQGTRLTVV.

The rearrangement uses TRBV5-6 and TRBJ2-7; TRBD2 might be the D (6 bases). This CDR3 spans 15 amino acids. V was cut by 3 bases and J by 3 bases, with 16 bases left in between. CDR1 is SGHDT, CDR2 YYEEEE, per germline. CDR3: CASSSRTTRLYEQYF. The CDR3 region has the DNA TGTGCCAGCAGCTCCAGGACTACCCGCCTCTACGAGCAGTACTTC.

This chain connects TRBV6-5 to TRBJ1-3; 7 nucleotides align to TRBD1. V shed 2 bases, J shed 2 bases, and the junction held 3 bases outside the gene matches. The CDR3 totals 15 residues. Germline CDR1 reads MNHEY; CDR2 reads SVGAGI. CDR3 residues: CASSYGQGAGNTIYF. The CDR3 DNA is TGTGCCAGCAGTTACGGTCAGGGGGCTGGAAACACCATATATTTT.

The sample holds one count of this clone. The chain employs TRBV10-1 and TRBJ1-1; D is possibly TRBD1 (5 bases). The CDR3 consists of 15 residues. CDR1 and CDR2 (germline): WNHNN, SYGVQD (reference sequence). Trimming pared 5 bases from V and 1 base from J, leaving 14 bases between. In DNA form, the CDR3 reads TGCGCCAGCAGTAAGACCAAGACAGCGAACACTGAAGCTTTCTTT. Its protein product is CASSKTKTANTEAFF.

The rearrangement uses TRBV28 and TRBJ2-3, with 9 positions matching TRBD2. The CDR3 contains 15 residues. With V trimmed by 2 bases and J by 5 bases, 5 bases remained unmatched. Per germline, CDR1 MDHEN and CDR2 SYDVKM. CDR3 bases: TGTGCCAGCAGTTTAGCGGGAGGGCACCAAGATACGCAGTATTTT. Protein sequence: CASSLAGGHQDTQYF.

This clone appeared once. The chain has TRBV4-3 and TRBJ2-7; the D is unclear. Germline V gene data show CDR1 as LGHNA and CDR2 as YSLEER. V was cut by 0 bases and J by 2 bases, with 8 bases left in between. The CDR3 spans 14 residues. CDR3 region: CASSQDRVTYEQYF. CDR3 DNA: TGCGCCAGCAGCCAAGATCGGGTAACCTACGAGCAGTACTTC.